The source of this TCR beta chain is a study of graft-versus-host responses after intestinal transplantation. General study results and limits: Recipient marrow harbored GvH clones, some of which surfaced first in ileum or blood. Early post-transplant declines in HvG were associated with peak levels of circulating GvH clones.

Details on this clone: The antigen is not known.

Graft material was processed, releasing intraepithelial and lamina propria lymphocytes. Sequenced by immunoSEQ multiplex PCR; TCRdb stores in-frame clones only, minus some. Of about 8,100 clones in the sample, 65% to 70% were seen once. The CDR3 loop spans 13 amino acids. V dropped 4 bases and J dropped 4 bases, with 8 bases sitting between them. The V gene's germline CDR1 is SNHLY and CDR2 FYNNEI. The rearrangement joins TRBV2 to TRBJ1-5; D is unclear. The sample consisted of ileum tissue, taken 450 to 480 days after transplant. The receptor was isolated from a human patient who received an intestinal transplant, so some T cells may come from the graft donor. The CDR3 protein is CASSASENQPQHF. CDR3 DNA sequence: TGTGCCAGCAGTGCGTCAGAGAATCAGCCCCAGCATTTT.